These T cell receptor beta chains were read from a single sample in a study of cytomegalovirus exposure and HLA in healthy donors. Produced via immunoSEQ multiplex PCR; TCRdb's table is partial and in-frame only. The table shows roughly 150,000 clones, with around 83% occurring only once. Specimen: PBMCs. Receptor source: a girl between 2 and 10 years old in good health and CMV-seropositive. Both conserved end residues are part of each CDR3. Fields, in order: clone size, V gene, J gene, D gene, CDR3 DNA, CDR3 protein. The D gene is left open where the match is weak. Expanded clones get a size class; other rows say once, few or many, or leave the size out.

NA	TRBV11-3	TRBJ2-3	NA	TGTGCCAGCAGCTTAGATCGGGGAGATACGCAGTATTTT	CASSLDRGDTQYF
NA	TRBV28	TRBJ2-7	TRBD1	TGTGCCAGCAGTCCTAGACAGGGGCGCTCCTACGAGCAGTACTTC	CASSPRQGRSYEQYF
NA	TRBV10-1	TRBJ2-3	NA	TGCGCCAGCAGTCCGACAGAAACGACAGATACGCAGTATTTT	CASSPTETTDTQYF
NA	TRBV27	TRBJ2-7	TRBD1	TGTGCCAGCAGTGAGGGACAGGGCCGGGTGCAGTACTTC	CASSEGQGRVQYF
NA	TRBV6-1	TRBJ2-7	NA	TGTGCCAGCAGGCCGGGCTCCCTGAGGGCCTACGAGCAGTACTTC	CASRPGSLRAYEQYF
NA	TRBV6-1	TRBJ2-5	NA	TGTGCCAGCAGTTCGGAAGACCTGGGGGGAGAGACCCAGTACTTC	CASSSEDLGGETQYF
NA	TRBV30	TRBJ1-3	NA	TGTGCCTGGAGTTTGCCAGGGAACTCTGGAAACACCATATATTTT	CAWSLPGNSGNTIYF
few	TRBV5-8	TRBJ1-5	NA	TGTGCCAGCAGCATCGAGGCGGGGAAGGGTCAGCCCCAGCATTTT	CASSIEAGKGQPQHF
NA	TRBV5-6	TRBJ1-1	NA	TGTGCCAGCAGCTTGGCAGGGGACACTGAAGCTTTCTTT	CASSLAGDTEAFF
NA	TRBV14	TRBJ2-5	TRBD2	TGTGCCAGCAGCTGGGGACTAGCGGGAGTAGAGACCCAGTACTTC	CASSWGLAGVETQYF
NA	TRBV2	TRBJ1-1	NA	TGTGCCAGCAGTAGGACAGCCAGCATGAACACTGAAGCTTTCTTT	CASSRTASMNTEAFF
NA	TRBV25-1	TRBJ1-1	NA	TGTGCCAGCAGTGGGTTCAGGGACACTGAAGCTTTCTTT	CASSGFRDTEAFF
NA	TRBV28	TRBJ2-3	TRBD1	TGTGCCAGCAGTTTAAGGGGACAGGGAACAGATACGCAGTATTTT	CASSLRGQGTDTQYF
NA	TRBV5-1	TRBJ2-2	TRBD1	TGCGCCAGCTCTGGGACAGTGAACACCGGGGAGCTGTTTTTT	CASSGTVNTGELFF